Following are 17 T cell receptor beta chains from one sample sequenced in a study of T cells in Graves' hyperthyroidism and ophthalmopathy. The CDR3 regions of TCR beta were amplified from RNA transcripts. A set of HTBI primers served as the primers for a first-round RT-PCR of the TCR CDR3. TCRdb independently ran MiXCR on the multiplex PCR reads; one entry per CDR3 protein. The table has about 300,000 distinct CDR3 sequences, roughly a fifth seen once. Sequenced: blood. The receptors were sampled from a man in his fifties or sixties with Graves' ophthalmopathy.

Comments on this clonotype: An end of the junction does not agree with germline; a read error may underlie this. This chain connects TRBV5-1 to TRBJ2-1, with D tentatively TRBD2 (6 bases). This CDR3 has 14 residues. Germline CDR1 SGHRS, CDR2 YFSETQ. CDR3 protein: CASSLLASDNEQFF. The CDR3 coding sequence is TGCGCCAGCAGCTTACTAGCCTCCGACAATGAGCAGTTCTTC.

The rearrangement uses TRBV24-1 and TRBJ2-1; D is possibly TRBD1 (6 bases). Trimming removed 3 bases from V and 5 bases from J, with 16 bases in between. CDR3 length: 16 amino acids. From germline, CDR1 is KGHDR and CDR2 SFDVKD. For the CDR3, the DNA is TGTGCCACCAGTGATGCAGGTCGGGACAAGAACAATGAGCAGTTCTTC. Translating gives CATSDAGRDKNNEQFF.

J is TRBJ2-5 and V is TRBV27; 7 nucleotides line up with TRBD1. Germline V gives CDR1 MNHEY, CDR2 SMNVEV (reference sequence). The J segment lost 0 bases and the V segment lost 4 bases, leaving 2 bases of the junction unmatched. The CDR3 has 14 amino acids. CDR3 coding DNA: TGTGCCAGCAGTTCTGACAGGGACCAAGAGACCCAGTACTTC. Translation gives CASSSDRDQETQYF.

This chain connects TRBV7-6 to TRBJ2-1; tentative D call: TRBD2 (6 bases). Germline values: CDR1 SGHVS, CDR2 FNYEAQ. The V gene lost 1 base and the J gene lost 12 bases, with 19 bases spanning the gap. The CDR3 is 15 residues long. The CDR3 DNA reads as TGTGCCAGCAGCTTAGTGGCGGGTGGGCGGGATGGGCAGTTCTTC. It translates to CASSLVAGGRDGQFF.

This clonotype has ten or more counts. V gene TRBV6-2 or TRBV6-3 combines with J gene TRBJ2-1, with no clear D. V gave up 10 bases and J gave up 7 bases, with 11 bases separating them. CDR1 and CDR2 from the germline V gene are MNHEY and SVGEGT. The CDR3 runs 11 residues. CDR3 sequence (DNA): TGTGCCACCACCAGCTTAAATGAGCAGTTCTTC. This codes for CATTSLNEQFF.

V gene TRBV20-1 combines with J gene TRBJ1-1; no reliable D call. There are 14 residues in the CDR3. V lost 1 base and J 0 bases, leaving 9 bases between the germline ends. Germline V lookup: CDR1 DFQATT, CDR2 SNEGSKA (reference sequence). The CDR3 region has the DNA TGCAGTGCTAGAGGGGGTTGGATGAACACTGAAGCTTTCTTT. This translates into CSARGGWMNTEAFF.

This sequence joins TRBV6-1 and TRBJ2-2, with 9 bases lining up with TRBD1. The germline gives CDR1 MNHNS, CDR2 SASEGT. The CDR3 has 16 residues. J was trimmed by 5 bases and V by 8 bases; bases with no gene match: 12. The chain's CDR3 is CASLQGGQGWTGELFF. The CDR3, as DNA: TGTGCCAGCCTTCAAGGCGGACAGGGGTGGACCGGGGAGCTGTTTTTT.

The chain links TRBV19 to TRBJ1-1; TRBD1 aligns across 8 bases. The V and J ends lost 10 bases and 3 bases, in that order; junction bases with no gene match: 13. In germline, CDR1 is LNHDA, CDR2 SQIVND (reference sequence). The CDR3 totals 15 residues. The CDR3 sequence is CATLGQALGDTEAFF. The CDR3 nucleotides read TGTGCCACATTGGGACAGGCCTTGGGGGACACTGAAGCTTTCTTT.

This clonotype has a count of ten or more. The chain recombines TRBV3-1 with TRBJ1-1, with D maybe TRBD1 (6 bases). Per the germline V gene, CDR1 is LGHDT and CDR2 is YNNKEL (reference sequence). The CDR3 extends over 15 amino acids. The V and J ends lost 1 base and 2 bases respectively, with 11 bases between them. The CDR3 protein is CASSQGGGGNTEAFF. CDR3 in DNA: TGTGCCAGCAGCCAAGGGGGGGGCGGAAACACTGAAGCTTTCTTT.

This clonotype occurred many times. The chain joins TRBV7-9 to TRBJ2-7; maybe TRBD1 (5 bases). The CDR3 is 14 residues long. Germline V gene data show CDR1 as SEHNR and CDR2 as FQNEAQ (reference sequence). V lost 5 bases, J lost 7 bases, and 18 bases lay in between. In nucleotides, the CDR3 is TGTGCCAGCAGCATGGACACGGAGAAAAGGGAGCAGTACTTC. It codes for CASSMDTEKREQYF. Using reference TRBV7-9 and TRBJ2-7 for the parts outside the CDR3, the full variable domain is DTGVSQNPRHKITKRGQNVTFRCDPISEHNRLYWYRQTLGQGPEFLTYFQNEAQLEKSRLLSDRFSAERPKGSFSTLEIQRTEQGDSAMYLCASSMDTEKREQYFGPGTRLTVT.

The CDR3 spells CASSRTGDEQYF. The DNA of the CDR3 is TGTGCCAGCAGCCGAACAGGGGACGAGCAGTACTTC. The chain uses TRBV6-1 and TRBJ2-7, with 7 bases identical to TRBD1. V lost 6 bases, J lost 5 bases, and 4 bases stayed unmatched. The CDR3 is 12 residues long. Germline assignment: CDR1 MNHNS and CDR2 SASEGT.

The chain carries TRBV5-1 and TRBJ2-3; D call uncertain. The CDR3 contains 13 residues. V dropped 3 bases and J dropped 5 bases, with 10 bases sitting between them. Germline V gives CDR1 SGHRS, CDR2 YFSETQ. This chain's CDR3 is CASSSPDKDTQYF. DNA for the CDR3: TGCGCCAGCAGCTCACCAGACAAAGATACGCAGTATTTT.

This clonotype was counted only a few times. This sequence joins TRBV6-1 and TRBJ1-5; D perhaps matches TRBD1 (5 bases). The CDR3 loop spans 13 amino acids. Germline lookup yields CDR1 MNHNS and CDR2 SASEGT. Trimming stripped 7 bases from V and 4 bases from J, with 11 bases between. Here the CDR3 reads CASTAGRNQPQHF. For the CDR3, the DNA is TGTGCCAGCACTGCAGGGCGAAATCAGCCCCAGCATTTT.

This clonotype was observed a handful of times. V is TRBV13 and J is TRBJ1-2; the D gene is possibly TRBD1 (5 bases). In germline, CDR1 is PRHDT, CDR2 FYEKMQ (reference sequence). V lost 0 bases to trimming and J lost 1 base, with 9 bases between them. The CDR3 consists of 15 residues. CDR3 region: CASSLGGVVNYGYTF. The DNA for the CDR3 is TGTGCCAGCAGCTTAGGAGGGGTCGTTAACTATGGCTACACCTTC.

This clonotype occurred many times. The chain joins TRBV2 to TRBJ1-2; tentative D call: TRBD1 (6 bases). Germline assignment: CDR1 SNHLY and CDR2 FYNNEI. The V end was cut by 3 bases, the J end by 3 bases, with 11 bases between. The CDR3 has 14 residues. CDR3 region: CASSDSGADYGYTF. The CDR3 DNA follows: TGTGCCAGCAGTGATTCAGGGGCGGACTATGGCTACACCTTC.

This clonotype was seen many times. The chain recombines TRBV12-3 or TRBV12-4 with TRBJ1-5; 8 positions match TRBD1. This CDR3 is built from 16 residues. J lost 6 bases, V lost 5 bases, and 12 bases had no gene match. The CDR3 sequence is CASSNQTGAIRQPQHF. The CDR3 DNA follows: TGTGCCAGCAGTAATCAGACAGGGGCCATCCGTCAGCCCCAGCATTTT.

This chain joins TRBV6-1 and TRBJ1-4, with TRBD1 as a possible D gene (6 bases). Trimming removed 6 bases at V and 1 base at J, with 18 bases between. In germline, CDR1 is MNHNS, CDR2 SASEGT. The length of the CDR3 is 17 residues. CDR3 loop: CASSNGGGAGTNEKLFF. CDR3 in DNA: TGTGCCAGCAGCAACGGAGGGGGGGCTGGAACTAATGAAAAACTGTTTTTT.